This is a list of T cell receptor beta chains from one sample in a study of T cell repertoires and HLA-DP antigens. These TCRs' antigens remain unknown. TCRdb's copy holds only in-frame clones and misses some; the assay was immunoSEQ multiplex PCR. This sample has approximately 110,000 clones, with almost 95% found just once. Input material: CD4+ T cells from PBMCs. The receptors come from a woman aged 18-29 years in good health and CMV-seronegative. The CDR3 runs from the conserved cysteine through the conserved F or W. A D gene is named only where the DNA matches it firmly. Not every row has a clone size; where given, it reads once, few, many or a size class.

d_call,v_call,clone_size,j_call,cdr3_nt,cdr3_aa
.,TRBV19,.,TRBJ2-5,TGTGCCAGTAGTGCCCGACAAGAGACCCAGTACTTC,CASSARQETQYF
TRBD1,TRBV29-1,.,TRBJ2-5,TGCAGCGTCTCAGGGGGCCAAGAGACCCAGTACTTC,CSVSGGQETQYF
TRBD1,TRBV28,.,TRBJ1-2,TGTGCCAGCACAAGGAATTCCGGGACAGGGGGTTTTGGCTACACCTTC,CASTRNSGTGGFGYTF
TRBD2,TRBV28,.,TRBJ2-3,TGTGCCAGCAGTCCATATGGGGGACTAGCGGGCACAGATACGCAGTATTTT,CASSPYGGLAGTDTQYF
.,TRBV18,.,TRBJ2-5,TGTGCCAGCTCACCACCGTGGGGGGAGGCCCAGTACTTC,CASSPPWGEAQYF
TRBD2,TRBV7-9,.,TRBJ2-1,TGTGCCAGCAGCGCGGGACTAGCGGGAGGGCCAGTCAATGAGCAGTTCTTC,CASSAGLAGGPVNEQFF
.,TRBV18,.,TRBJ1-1,TGTGCCAGCTCACCGAGGACGGGAGGGGTGGGCACTGAAGCTTTCTTT,CASSPRTGGVGTEAFF
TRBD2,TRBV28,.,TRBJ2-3,TGTGCCATCGAGACTAGCGGGGGAACAGATACGCAGTATTTT,CAIETSGGTDTQYF
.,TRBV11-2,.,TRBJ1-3,TGTGCCAGCAGCCCTGGAAACACCATATATTTT,CASSPGNTIYF
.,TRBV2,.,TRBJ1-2,TGTGCCAGCAGTGAACTTCGACAGGCTGGCTATGGCTACACCTTC,CASSELRQAGYGYTF
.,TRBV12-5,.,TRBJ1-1,TGTGCTAGTGGTTTGGTAAGAAGCGCTGAAGCTTTCTTT,CASGLVRSAEAFF
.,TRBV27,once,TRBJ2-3,TGTGCCAGCAGGGCAGATACGCAGTATTTT,CASRADTQYF
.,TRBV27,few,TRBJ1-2,TGTGCCAGCAGGACCAACCGTTTGACAGGCAACTATGGCTACACCTTC,CASRTNRLTGNYGYTF
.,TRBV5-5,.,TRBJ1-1,TGTGCCAGCAGCTTGGGACTTCCTGAAGCTTTCTTT,CASSLGLPEAFF
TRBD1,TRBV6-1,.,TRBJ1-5,TGTGCCAGCAGCCAAGGGAGGACAGGGGCTCAGCCCCAGCATTTT,CASSQGRTGAQPQHF
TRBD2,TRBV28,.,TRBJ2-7,TGTGCCAGCACCTCTAGCGGGAGCTACGAGCAGTACTTC,CASTSSGSYEQYF
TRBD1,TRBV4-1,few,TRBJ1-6,TGCGCCAGCAGCCTCAGGGGGCGAGATTCACCCCTCCACTTT,CASSLRGRDSPLHF
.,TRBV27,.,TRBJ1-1,TGTGCCAGCAGTTTTAGTGGGATGAACACTGAAGCTTTCTTT,CASSFSGMNTEAFF
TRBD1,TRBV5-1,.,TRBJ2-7,TGCGCCAGCAGCTCAGCCGGGACAGATCACTACGAGCAGTACTTC,CASSSAGTDHYEQYF
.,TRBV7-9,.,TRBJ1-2,TGTGCCAGCAGCCCCGGAAGAGGGCACGGCTACACCTTC,CASSPGRGHGYTF
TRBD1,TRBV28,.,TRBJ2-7,TGTGCCAGCAGCCTACCTTCGACAGGGTCGGGGGAGCAGTACTTC,CASSLPSTGSGEQYF
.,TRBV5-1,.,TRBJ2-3,TGCGCCAGCAGCGACCTTCCTCCGCCCAGCACAGATACGCAGTATTTT,CASSDLPPPSTDTQYF
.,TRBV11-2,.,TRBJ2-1,TGTGCCAGCAGCTTAGTTTCTCGGTCGGCTTCCTACAATGAGCAGTTCTTC,CASSLVSRSASYNEQFF
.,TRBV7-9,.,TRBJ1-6,TGTGCCAGCAGCTTAGCCCCTAATTCACCCCTCCACTTT,CASSLAPNSPLHF
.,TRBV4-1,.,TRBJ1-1,TGCGCCAGCAGCATACACCGGGGGCTTTTTACTGAAGCTTTCTTT,CASSIHRGLFTEAFF
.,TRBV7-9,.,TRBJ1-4,TGTGCCAGCAGCAAGGACAGTTGGAGTGAAAAACTGTTTTTT,CASSKDSWSEKLFF
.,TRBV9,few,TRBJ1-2,TGTGCCAGCAGCGACCCGGGCACAGGGTATGGCTACACCTTC,CASSDPGTGYGYTF
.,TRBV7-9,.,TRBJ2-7,TGTGCCAGCAGCTCCTTAGGCGGGATAGGCTCCTACGAGCAGTACTTC,CASSSLGGIGSYEQYF
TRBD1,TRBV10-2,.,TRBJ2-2,TGCGCCAGCTCAAACAGGGGGCGAGGGACCGGGGAGCTGTTTTTT,CASSNRGRGTGELFF
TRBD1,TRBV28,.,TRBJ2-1,TGTGCCAGCAGTTTAGGGACAGGAATCTACAATGAGCAGTTCTTC,CASSLGTGIYNEQFF
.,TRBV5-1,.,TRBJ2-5,TGCGCCAGCAGCTTGAAGGGGGAAGAGACCCAGTACTTC,CASSLKGEETQYF
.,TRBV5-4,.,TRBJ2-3,TGTGCCAGCAGTTTCCTAAGCACAGATACGCAGTATTTT,CASSFLSTDTQYF
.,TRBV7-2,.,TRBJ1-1,TGTGCCAGCACCACCACAGGGTGGTCGGTGAACACTGAAGCTTTCTTT,CASTTTGWSVNTEAFF
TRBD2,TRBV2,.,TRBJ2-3,TGTGCCAGCAGTTCTAGCGGGGGGCAGGGTACGCAGTATTTT,CASSSSGGQGTQYF
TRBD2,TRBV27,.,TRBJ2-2,TGTGCCAGCAGTAGGCGGGGGGCGTCCACCGGGGAGCTGTTTTTT,CASSRRGASTGELFF
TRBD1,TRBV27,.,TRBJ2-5,TGTGCCAGCAGTTTATTCCCGGACAGGGGTGAGACCCAGTACTTC,CASSLFPDRGETQYF
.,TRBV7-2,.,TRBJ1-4,TGTGCCAGCAGCTTCGGGAACGAAAAACTGTTTTTT,CASSFGNEKLFF
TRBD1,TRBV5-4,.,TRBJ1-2,TGTGCCAGCAGCTCAGGAGGGACAGGGGGCAACTATGGCTACACCTTC,CASSSGGTGGNYGYTF
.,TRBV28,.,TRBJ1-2,TGTGCCAGCAGTTTATCCGCCCGGTTTGGCAAGAACTATGGCTACACCTTC,CASSLSARFGKNYGYTF
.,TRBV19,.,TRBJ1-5,TGTGCCAGTAGTACCCAGGGAGGGGGGGAAACGCCCCAGCATTTT,CASSTQGGGETPQHF
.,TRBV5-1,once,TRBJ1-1,TGCGCCAGCTCAGCAGCGAACACTGAAGCTTTCTTT,CASSAANTEAFF
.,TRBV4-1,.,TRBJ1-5,TGCGCCAGCAGCCAAGTTATGGATAGTCAGCCCCAGCATTTT,CASSQVMDSQPQHF
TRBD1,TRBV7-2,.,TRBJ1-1,TGTGCCAGCAGCTGGGACAGGGATAACACTGAAGCTTTCTTT,CASSWDRDNTEAFF
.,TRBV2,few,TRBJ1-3,TGTGCCAGCATATACGGAAGTTCTGGAAACACCATATATTTT,CASIYGSSGNTIYF
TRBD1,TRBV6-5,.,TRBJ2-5,TGTGCCAGCTCGCCCGGGACAGGGGTTGGGACCCAGTACTTC,CASSPGTGVGTQYF
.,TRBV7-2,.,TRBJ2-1,TGTGCCAGCAGGCCCCCGACTGGACGGGGTGCCTACAATGAGCAGTTCTTC,CASRPPTGRGAYNEQFF
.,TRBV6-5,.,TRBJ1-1,TGTGCCAGCATGTCCATGTGGAACACTGAAGCTTTCTTT,CASMSMWNTEAFF
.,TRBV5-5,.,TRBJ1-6,TGTGCCAGCAGCTTGGCAGGCGGGGCTCTTGGTCTGACCCTCCACTTT,CASSLAGGALGLTLHF
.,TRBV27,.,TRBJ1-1,TGTGCCAGCAGTTTATCGTGGCTGATGAACACTGAAGCTTTCTTT,CASSLSWLMNTEAFF
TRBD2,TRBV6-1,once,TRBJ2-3,TGTGCCAGCTCCCGAGGGACTAGCGTTGCAGATACGCAGTATTTT,CASSRGTSVADTQYF
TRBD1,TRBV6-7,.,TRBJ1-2,TGTGCCAGCAGTACCCCTCCGGACCGGGACAGGGGAAGAGGGTTCTACTATTATGGCTACACCTTC,CASSTPPDRDRGRGFYYYGYTF
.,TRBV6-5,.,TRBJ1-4,TGTGCCAGCAGTCCCGGACAAACTAATGAAAAACTGTTTTTT,CASSPGQTNEKLFF
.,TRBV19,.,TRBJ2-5,TGTGCCAGTAGTATAGAAGAGACCCAGTACTTC,CASSIEETQYF
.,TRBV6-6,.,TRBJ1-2,TGTGCCAGCAGTTACGGGCAAGGGGACTATGGCTACACCTTC,CASSYGQGDYGYTF
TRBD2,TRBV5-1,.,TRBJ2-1,TGCGCCAGCAGCTTGGCGGGGGGTGCTAAGTACAATGAGCAGTTCTTC,CASSLAGGAKYNEQFF